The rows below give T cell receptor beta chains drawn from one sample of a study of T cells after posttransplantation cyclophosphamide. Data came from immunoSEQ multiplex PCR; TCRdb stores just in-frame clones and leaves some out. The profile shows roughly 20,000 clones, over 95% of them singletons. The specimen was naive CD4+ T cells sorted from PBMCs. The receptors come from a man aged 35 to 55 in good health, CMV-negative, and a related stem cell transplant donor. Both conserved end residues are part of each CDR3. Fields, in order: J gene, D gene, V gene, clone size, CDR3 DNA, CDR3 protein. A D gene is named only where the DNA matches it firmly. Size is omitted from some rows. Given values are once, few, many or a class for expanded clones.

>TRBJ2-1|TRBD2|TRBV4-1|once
TGCGCCAGCAGCCAAGATCGCGCTAGCGGAGCGATACGGACCTACAATGAGCAGTTCTTC
CASSQDRASGAIRTYNEQFF
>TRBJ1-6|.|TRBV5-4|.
TGTGCCAGCAGCTTGTCGGCAGGGCGCTCCTATAATTCACCCCTCCACTTT
CASSLSAGRSYNSPLHF
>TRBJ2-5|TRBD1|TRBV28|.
TGTGCCAGCAGCCGACAGGGAATGGGCGAGACCCAGTACTTC
CASSRQGMGETQYF
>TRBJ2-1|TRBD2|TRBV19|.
TGTGCCAGTAGCAGTCAAAATCCTAGCGGCTACAATGAGCAGTTCTTC
CASSSQNPSGYNEQFF
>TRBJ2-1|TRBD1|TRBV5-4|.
TGTGCCAGCAGCCCTAGCGGACAGGGGTATCCCCATGAGCAGTTCTTC
CASSPSGQGYPHEQFF
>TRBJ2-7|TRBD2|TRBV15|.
TGTGCCACCAGCAGAGCTAGCGGGAGGGGAAACGAGCAGTACTTC
CATSRASGRGNEQYF
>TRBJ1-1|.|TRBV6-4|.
TGTGCCAGCAGTCCCGGAATTGGAGACACTGAAGCTTTCTTT
CASSPGIGDTEAFF
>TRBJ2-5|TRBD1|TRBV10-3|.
TGTGCCATCAGTGAGTCTGGACAGGGGGGAGAGACCCAGTACTTC
CAISESGQGGETQYF
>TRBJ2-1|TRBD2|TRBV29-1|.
TGCAGCGTTGAAGGGGGTCTAGCGGACTACAATGAGCAGTTCTTC
CSVEGGLADYNEQFF
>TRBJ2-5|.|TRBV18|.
TGTGCCAGCTCACCACCGGGGAGGGAGACCCAGTACTTC
CASSPPGRETQYF
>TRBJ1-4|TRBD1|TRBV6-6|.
TGTGCCAGCACTGCTGCCCGGGACAGGATGAAAAAACTGTTTTTT
CASTAARDRMKKLFF
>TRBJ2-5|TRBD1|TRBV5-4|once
TGTGCCAGCAGCTTGTGGGACAGTCAAGAGACCCAGTACTTC
CASSLWDSQETQYF
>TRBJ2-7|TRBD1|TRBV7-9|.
TGTGCCAGCAGCTTAGCGTTAGGTCCGGGACAGGGGATGTACGAGCAGTACTTC
CASSLALGPGQGMYEQYF
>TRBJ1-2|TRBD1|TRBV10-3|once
TGTGCCATCAGTGATGACAGGGCCGGCTATGGCTACACCTTC
CAISDDRAGYGYTF
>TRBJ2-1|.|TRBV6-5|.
TGTGCCAGCAGTTATGGCGGGGCTGCCTACAATGAGCAGTTCTTC
CASSYGGAAYNEQFF
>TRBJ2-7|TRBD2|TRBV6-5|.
TGTGCCACCCTGGGGGGGAGTAGCGGGGCCTACGAGCAGTACTTC
CATLGGSSGAYEQYF
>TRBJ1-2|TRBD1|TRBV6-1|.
TGTGCCAGCAGTGTCGACAGGGGAGAGGGCTACACCTTC
CASSVDRGEGYTF
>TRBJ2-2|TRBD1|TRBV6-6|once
TGTGCCAGCAGGCTAGGGACAGGGGGTTTGGGGGAGCTGTTTTTT
CASRLGTGGLGELFF
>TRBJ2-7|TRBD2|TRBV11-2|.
TGTGCCAGCAGCTTACCGGGACTAGACGGGCTCGAGCAGTACTTC
CASSLPGLDGLEQYF
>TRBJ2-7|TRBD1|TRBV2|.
TGTGCCAGCAGCCCCGGGACAGGGAAGTACTTC
CASSPGTGKYF
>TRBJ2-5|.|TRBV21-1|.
TGTGCCAGCAGCAAGGGCCCCGGACAGAGACAAGAGACCCAGTACTTC
CASSKGPGQRQETQYF
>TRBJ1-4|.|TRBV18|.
TGTGCCAGCTCACCACCTGACAGTCGTAATGAAAAACTGTTTTTT
CASSPPDSRNEKLFF
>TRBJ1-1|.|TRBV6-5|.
TGTGCCAGCAGTTCCGACAGGCCAAGTGAAGCTTTCTTT
CASSSDRPSEAFF
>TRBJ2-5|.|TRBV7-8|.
TGTGCCAGCACCCCTGGGCGACGAGAGACCCAGTACTTC
CASTPGRRETQYF
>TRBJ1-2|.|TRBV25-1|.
TGTGCCAGCAGTGAAGAGCTAGGGGGGGTTTGCACCTTC
CASSEELGGVCTF
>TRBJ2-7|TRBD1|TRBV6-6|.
TGTGCCAGCAGTTACCGACAGGGGGCTATCTACGAGCAGTACTTC
CASSYRQGAIYEQYF
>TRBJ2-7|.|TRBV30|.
TGTGCCGGGTCAAGCGGATCTTACGAGCAGTACTTC
CAGSSGSYEQYF
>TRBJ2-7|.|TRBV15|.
TGTGCCACCAGCAGAGATGGCAGGGGAGGGTCCTACGAGCAGTACTTC
CATSRDGRGGSYEQYF
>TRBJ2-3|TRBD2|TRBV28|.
TGTGCCAGCAGTTTTGGACTAGCGGTAACAGATACGCAGTATTTT
CASSFGLAVTDTQYF
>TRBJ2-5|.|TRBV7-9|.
TGTGCCAGCAGCCCTAGCCGGGGAGAGACCCAGTACTTC
CASSPSRGETQYF
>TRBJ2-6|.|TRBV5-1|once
TGCGCCAGCCACCAGGGATCTGGGGCCAACGTCCTGACTTTC
CASHQGSGANVLTF
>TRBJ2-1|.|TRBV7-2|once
TGTGCCAGCAGCTTAAGTACCCCCCGGCGGGGATCCTACAATGAGCAGTTCTTC
CASSLSTPRRGSYNEQFF
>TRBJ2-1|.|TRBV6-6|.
TGTGCCAGCAGTCGCGGGGCCTCCTACAATGAGCAGTTCTTC
CASSRGASYNEQFF
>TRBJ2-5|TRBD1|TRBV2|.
TGTGCCATCCGGGACAGGGATCAAGAGACCCAGTACTTC
CAIRDRDQETQYF
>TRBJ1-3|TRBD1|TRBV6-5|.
TGTGCCAGCAGCCGACAGGGGTATGGAAACACCATATATTTT
CASSRQGYGNTIYF
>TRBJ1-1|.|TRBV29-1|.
TGCAGCCCCAGGACAGACCCTAACACTGAAGCTTTCTTT
CSPRTDPNTEAFF
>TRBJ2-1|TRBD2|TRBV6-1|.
TGTGCCAGCACCGGGACTAGGGGCTACAATGAGCAGTTCTTC
CASTGTRGYNEQFF
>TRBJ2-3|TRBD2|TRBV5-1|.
TGCGCCAGCAGACCTAGGCGGGGGGGTTCAGATACGCAGTATTTT
CASRPRRGGSDTQYF
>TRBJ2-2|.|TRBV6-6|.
TGTGCCAGCAGTGCCACAGGGATCCGCACCGGGGAGCTGTTTTTT
CASSATGIRTGELFF
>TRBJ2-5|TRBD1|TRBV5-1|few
TGCGCCAGCAGCCGCGGGACAGGGGGAGAGACCCAGTACTTC
CASSRGTGGETQYF
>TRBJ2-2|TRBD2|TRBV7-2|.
TGTGCCAGCAGCTTCCGGCTAGCGGGAGCGAGCGGGGAGCTGTTTTTT
CASSFRLAGASGELFF
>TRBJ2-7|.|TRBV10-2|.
TGCGCCAGCGTCCAACAGATCGTCAGGGGATGGGCCTACGAGCAGTACTTC
CASVQQIVRGWAYEQYF
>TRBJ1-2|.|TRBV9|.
TGTGCCAGCAGCGTAGAGGGGGACTATGGCTACACCTTC
CASSVEGDYGYTF
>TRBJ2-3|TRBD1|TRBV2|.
TGTGCCAGCAGGAGCGGACAGGGTTCGGATACGCAGTATTTT
CASRSGQGSDTQYF
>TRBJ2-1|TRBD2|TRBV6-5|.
TGTGCCAGCAGTTACACCCAGACTAGCGGGAGAGATGAGCAGTTCTTC
CASSYTQTSGRDEQFF
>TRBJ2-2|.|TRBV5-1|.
TGCGCCAGCAGCTTGAAGGGGGGGGTTGACACCGGGGAGCTGTTTTTT
CASSLKGGVDTGELFF
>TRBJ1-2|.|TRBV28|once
TGTGCCAGCAGTTCCCAACAGAGCTATGGCTACACCTTC
CASSSQQSYGYTF
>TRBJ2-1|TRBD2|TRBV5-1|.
TGCGCCAGCAGCCTACGGACTAGCGGGAGCTCCTACAATGAGCAGTTCTTC
CASSLRTSGSSYNEQFF
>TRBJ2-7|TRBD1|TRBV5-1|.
TGCGCCAGCAGCTTTGTACAGGGGCCCTACGAGCAGTACTTC
CASSFVQGPYEQYF
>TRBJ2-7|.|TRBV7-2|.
TGTGCCAGCAGCTTAGTATTTCGGGGCGAGCAGTACTTC
CASSLVFRGEQYF
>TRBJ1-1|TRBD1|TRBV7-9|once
TGTGCCAGCAGCTCCTACAGGGGTGGGTCGAACACTGAAGCTTTCTTT
CASSSYRGGSNTEAFF
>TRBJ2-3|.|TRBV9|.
TGTGCCAGCAGCCGTGGGGGGACGCTAGATACGCAGTATTTT
CASSRGGTLDTQYF
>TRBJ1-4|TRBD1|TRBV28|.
TGTGCCAGCAGTCCGCGGGACAGGGTTCTTAATGAAAAACTGTTTTTT
CASSPRDRVLNEKLFF
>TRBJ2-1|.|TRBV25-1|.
TGTGCCAGCAGTGAAAACCCAGGGGTAGGTCACCCCTACAATGAGCAGTTCTTC
CASSENPGVGHPYNEQFF